The 32 T cell receptor beta chains below were found in one sample sequenced in a study of Graves' ophthalmopathy and Graves' hyperthyroidism. RNA transcripts were the template, and TCR beta CDR3 regions were amplified from them. First-round RT-PCR relied on HTBI primers, and a second-round multiplex PCR came next. From the multiplex PCR reads, TCRdb called clonotypes with MiXCR, one entry per CDR3 protein. Among 300,000 or so distinct CDR3 sequences listed, roughly a sixth were seen once. Sequencing was performed on peripheral blood. Receptors were obtained from an adult man with Graves' ophthalmopathy.

This clonotype was counted many times. J is TRBJ2-5 and V is TRBV20-1; 9 nucleotides match TRBD1. The CDR3 length is 16 residues. Germline trimming cut 1 base from V and 5 bases from J; bases unmatched to any gene: 11. Germline assignment: CDR1 DFQATT and CDR2 SNEGSKA (reference sequence). The CDR3, as DNA: TGCAGTGCTAGAGGTTATGAGACAGGGGGTAGGGAGACCCAGTACTTC. This gives the protein CSARGYETGGRETQYF.

This clonotype was counted ten times or more. This chain joins TRBV6-1 and TRBJ1-2; perhaps TRBD1 as D (5 bases). This CDR3 has 13 residues. Trimming removed 6 bases at V and 0 bases at J, with 8 bases between. CDR1 is MNHNS and CDR2 is SASEGT in the germline V gene. The CDR3 loop is CASSRTTNYGYTF. As DNA, the CDR3 is TGTGCCAGCAGCCGGACAACTAACTATGGCTACACCTTC.

This clonotype was recorded at least ten times. J is TRBJ2-2 and V is TRBV4-3, with 13 bases aligning to TRBD2. CDR1 and CDR2 from the germline V gene are LGHNA and YSLEER. J gave up 6 bases and V 0 bases, and 1 base lay outside the gene matches. CDR3 length equals 16 residues. The CDR3 protein is CASSQETSGGAGELFF. The CDR3 bases are TGCGCCAGCAGCCAAGAAACTAGCGGGGGGGCCGGGGAGCTGTTTTTT.

This chain joins TRBV30 and TRBJ1-1; D gene ambiguous. Germline V gives CDR1 GTSNPN, CDR2 SVGIG (reference sequence). Trimming pared 5 bases from V and 3 bases from J, leaving 13 bases between. There are 13 residues in the CDR3. CDR3 protein: CAWSTLGDTEAFF. CDR3 nucleotides: TGTGCCTGGTCCACGCTCGGGGACACTGAAGCTTTCTTT.

The sample holds many counts of this clonotype. One base away lies a much larger clone, so this may be a sequencing read error. The rearrangement uses TRBV20-1 and TRBJ1-2; 7 bases are shared with TRBD1. Germline values: CDR1 DFQATT, CDR2 SNEGSKA (reference sequence). This CDR3 is 17 amino acids long. The CDR3 sequence is CGARGVEDRHYNYGYTF. Written as DNA, the CDR3 is TGCGGTGCTAGAGGCGTTGAGGACAGGCATTATAACTATGGCTACACCTTC.

This clonotype was observed a handful of times. Because the CDR3 is missing its conserved closing phenylalanine or tryptophan, this is likely a read error. The genes are TRBV18 and TRBJ1-2, with 8 positions matching TRBD1. Unmatched junction bases numbered 12, after V lost 4 bases and J lost 8 bases. Germline V gene lookup returns CDR1 KGHSH and CDR2 LQKENI. This CDR3 contains 15 residues. This CDR3 reads CASSRLGQGTGGYTS. In DNA, the CDR3 is TGTGCCAGCTCACGACTCGGACAGGGTACTGGAGGCTACACCTCC.

The sample holds many counts of this clonotype. The rearrangement joins TRBV2 to TRBJ2-7, with 11 bases fitting TRBD2. CDR3 size: 14 residues. V trimming: 7 bases; J trimming: 6 bases; junction bases outside the gene matches: 8. The V gene's germline CDR1 is SNHLY and CDR2 FYNNEI. CDR3 sequence: CASKTSTSGSEQYF. CDR3 in DNA: TGTGCCAGCAAAACGAGTACTAGCGGGAGCGAGCAGTACTTC. The full variable domain, rest sourced from reference TRBV2 and TRBJ2-7, is EPEVTQTPSHQVTQMGQEVILRCVPISNHLYFYWYRQILGQKVEFLVSFYNNEISEKSEIFDDQFSVERPDGSNFTLKIRSTKLEDSAMYFCASKTSTSGSEQYFGPGTRLTVT.

The table lists this clonotype with many counts. The chain joins TRBV7-2 to TRBJ2-5, with 7 bases lining up with TRBD1. CDR1 is SGHTA and CDR2 is FQGNSA in the germline V gene. Losses at the gene ends were 4 bases for V and 5 bases for J; bases not matched to a gene: 7. This CDR3 is built from 14 residues. This CDR3 reads CASSYTGVSETQYF. The CDR3 DNA is TGTGCCAGCAGCTACACAGGGGTTTCGGAGACCCAGTACTTC.

The rearrangement uses TRBV7-2 and TRBJ2-4; 8 bases are shared with TRBD2. CDR1 is SGHTA and CDR2 is FQGNSA in the germline V gene. CDR3 length equals 14 residues. The V and J ends lost 5 bases and 8 bases, in that order; junction bases with no gene match: 8. The CDR3 DNA is TGTGCCAGCAGCACAGGACTAGCCCAGCACATTCAGTACTTC. Amino acids: CASSTGLAQHIQYF.

In its sample, this clonotype was seen many times. V usage is TRBV6-1 and J usage is TRBJ2-5, with D possibly TRBD1 on 6 matching bases. Germline V gives CDR1 MNHNS, CDR2 SASEGT. The CDR3 is 13 residues long. The V gene lost 7 bases and the J gene lost 0 bases, with 9 bases spanning the gap. This CDR3 is CASTDRYQETQYF. The CDR3 nucleotides read TGTGCCAGCACGGACAGATACCAAGAGACCCAGTACTTC.

This clonotype was recorded many times. The V and J genes are TRBV11-3 and TRBJ2-5; 8 bases match TRBD1. V lost 2 bases and J lost 4; bases outside the gene matches: 9. This CDR3 contains 16 residues. Germline V gene lookup returns CDR1 SGHNT and CDR2 YENEEA. The CDR3 region has the DNA TGTGCCAGCAGCTTAAGTTTCGGACAGGGAGGAGAGACCCAGTACTTC. Residues: CASSLSFGQGGETQYF.

This clonotype was detected ten times or more. The rearrangement links TRBV7-8 to TRBJ2-4; D is perhaps TRBD2 (7 bases). This CDR3 is built from 18 residues. Germline values: CDR1 SGHVS, CDR2 FQNEAQ. Trimming cost V 3 bases and J 0 bases, with 18 bases left between them. CDR3 bases: TGTGCCAGCAGCTTCGAAGGGGGGGGGATCCTAGCCAAAAACATTCAGTACTTC. This codes for CASSFEGGGILAKNIQYF.

This clonotype was recorded at least ten times. V usage is TRBV12-3 or TRBV12-4 and J usage is TRBJ2-6; weak D call: TRBD1 (5 bases). The CDR3 has 15 amino acids. V was trimmed by 4 bases and J by 4 bases, leaving 11 bases between them. The CDR3 coding sequence is TGTGCCAGCAGTTCAGACAGTCCCGGGGCCAACGTCCTGACTTTC. Translating gives CASSSDSPGANVLTF.

The V gene is TRBV19, the J gene TRBJ1-5, with D unclear. This CDR3 has 13 residues. V dropped 9 bases and J dropped 4 bases, with 13 bases sitting between them. From germline, CDR1 is LNHDA and CDR2 SQIVND (reference sequence). The CDR3: CASTFGRNQPQHF. Written as DNA, the CDR3 is TGTGCCAGCACCTTCGGGAGGAATCAGCCCCAGCATTTT.

Ten or more counts support this clonotype. The rearrangement uses TRBV5-1 and TRBJ2-7; D is uncertain. This CDR3 spans 14 amino acids. From germline, CDR1 is SGHRS and CDR2 YFSETQ. The V end lost 5 bases, the J end lost 3 bases, and 15 bases lay between the germline ends. CDR3 in amino acids: CASSPSGMGYEQYF. The DNA for the CDR3 is TGCGCCAGCAGTCCCTCGGGCATGGGCTACGAGCAGTACTTC.

This clonotype showed up many times. The chain couples TRBV7-2 to TRBJ2-5; TRBD2 aligns across 13 bases. The V segment lost 4 bases and the J segment 5 bases; nucleotides outside the gene matches: 7. The CDR3 has 16 amino acids. Germline V CDR1 and CDR2: SGHTA, FQGNSA. The CDR3, as DNA: TGTGCCAGCAGCTCCCAGACTAGCGGGGGGTGGGAGACCCAGTACTTC. Amino acids: CASSSQTSGGWETQYF.

This clonotype was observed at least ten times. The V gene is TRBV7-2, the J gene TRBJ2-7, with D unclear. With 1 base removed from V and 3 bases from J, the gap between germline ends came to 13 bases. The CDR3 length is 15 residues. CDR1 SGHTA and CDR2 FQGNSA come from the germline V gene. The CDR3 here is CASSLGSPFRYEQYF. The DNA of the CDR3 is TGTGCCAGCAGCTTAGGGAGCCCCTTTCGCTACGAGCAGTACTTC.

This clonotype has at least ten counts. The chain is built from TRBV20-1 and TRBJ1-5; no firm D call. Trimming shortened V by 0 bases and J by 0 bases, and 6 bases separated the two germline ends. Germline CDR1 is DFQATT and CDR2 is SNEGSKA (reference sequence). The CDR3 sequence is 14 residues long. CDR3 protein: CSARELISNQPQHF. CDR3 nucleotide sequence: TGCAGTGCTAGAGAACTGATTAGCAATCAGCCCCAGCATTTT.

This clonotype was seen ten or more times. The CDR3 ends on some other residue instead of the conserved phenylalanine or tryptophan, so this is likely a read error. This chain joins TRBV5-1 and TRBJ2-7; 8 bases line up with TRBD2. Unmatched junction bases numbered 9, after V lost 2 bases and J lost 2 bases. This CDR3 spans 16 amino acids. The germline V gene has CDR1 SGHRS and CDR2 YFSETQ. The DNA of the CDR3 is TGCGCCAGCAGCTTCGGGGGGGGGCAGGGTGCCTACGAGCAGTACCTC. Its translation: CASSFGGGQGAYEQYL.

This clonotype has a count of ten or more. J is TRBJ2-7 and V is TRBV5-1; D unresolved. V was pared by 2 bases and J by 3 bases, with 12 bases between. Germline CDR1 SGHRS, CDR2 YFSETQ. The CDR3 length is 14 residues. The DNA of the CDR3 is TGCGCCAGCAGCTTAGATGGACGGAACTACGAGCAGTACTTC. This codes for CASSLDGRNYEQYF.

This clonotype has at least ten counts. The CDR3: CAWTLTGTSGTETQYF. The CDR3 region has the DNA TGTGCCTGGACCTTAACCGGGACTAGCGGGACTGAGACCCAGTACTTC. The chain couples TRBV30 to TRBJ2-5; 13 bases agree with TRBD2. The germline gives CDR1 GTSNPN, CDR2 SVGIG (reference sequence). The CDR3 covers 16 residues. Losses at the gene ends were 4 bases for V and 5 bases for J; bases not matched to a gene: 10.

This clonotype showed up many times. The chain employs TRBV24-1 and TRBJ2-2; 11 nucleotides align to TRBD1. This CDR3 comprises 17 residues. Germline CDR1 is KGHDR and CDR2 is SFDVKD. After removal of 5 bases from V and 4 bases from J, the junction contained 8 bases not matched to a gene. The CDR3 spells CATSGGQGAEGTGELFF. In DNA form, the CDR3 reads TGTGCCACCAGTGGTGGACAGGGGGCGGAAGGCACCGGGGAGCTGTTTTTT.

There are many counts of this clonotype. V usage is TRBV10-3 and J usage is TRBJ2-7; no clear D. Germline V gene sequence: CDR1 ENHRY, CDR2 SYGVKD. This CDR3 spans 13 amino acids. Trimming took 2 bases from V and 3 from J, leaving 8 bases between them. Written as DNA, the CDR3 is TGTGCCATCAGTGAGGTTCCCAACTACGAGCAGTACTTC. Its protein product is CAISEVPNYEQYF.

This clonotype showed up many times. The rearrangement joins TRBV7-2 to TRBJ1-2, with D possibly being TRBD1 (5 bases). Between the trimmed V and J ends, which lost 1 base and 8 bases, there was a span of 11 bases. This CDR3 has 13 amino acids. Germline V gene sequence: CDR1 SGHTA, CDR2 FQGNSA. CDR3 in amino acids: CASSLGQGWGYTF. CDR3 coding DNA: TGTGCCAGCAGCTTAGGGCAGGGATGGGGCTACACCTTC.

This clonotype has ten or more counts. The chain is built from TRBV11-2 and TRBJ1-3, with D hard to call. The length of the CDR3 is 17 residues. Germline CDR1 is SGHAT and CDR2 is FQNNGV. V was shortened by 0 bases and J by 0 bases, with 12 bases between the two germline ends. CDR3 sequence: CASSLDGRWISGNTIYF. DNA for the CDR3: TGTGCCAGCAGCTTAGACGGACGGTGGATCTCTGGAAACACCATATATTTT.

This clonotype was recorded at least ten times. The CDR3 spells CASMFPFDTGELFF. The DNA for the CDR3 is TGTGCCAGTATGTTCCCGTTCGACACCGGGGAGCTGTTTTTT. The chain uses TRBV19 and TRBJ2-2, with unresolved D. This CDR3 is 14 amino acids long. CDR1 is LNHDA and CDR2 is SQIVND in the germline V gene (reference sequence). V was trimmed by 7 bases and J by 3 bases, leaving 12 bases between them.

Ten or more counts support this clonotype. The chain employs TRBV29-1 and TRBJ2-2; D remains unclear. This CDR3 spans 13 amino acids. Germline values: CDR1 SQVTM, CDR2 ANQGSEA. The V gene lost 2 bases and the J gene lost 0 bases, with 4 bases spanning the gap. The DNA for the CDR3 is TGCAGCGTTGAACGGTCGAACACCGGGGAGCTGTTTTTT. Its protein is CSVERSNTGELFF.

This clonotype appeared many times. V is TRBV7-2 and J is TRBJ1-3; 7 positions agree with TRBD1. The V gene end was trimmed by 5 bases and the J gene end by 0 bases; junction bases not matched to a gene: 10. Germline V gene lookup returns CDR1 SGHTA and CDR2 FQGNSA. CDR3 length: 17 residues. The CDR3 nucleotides read TGTGCCAGCAGCGTCCGGGACAGCCCGAACTCTGGAAACACCATATATTTT. Translating gives CASSVRDSPNSGNTIYF. The full variable domain, in which reference TRBV7-2 and TRBJ1-3 provide the parts outside the CDR3, is GAGVSQSPSNKVTEKGKDVELRCDPISGHTALYWYRQSLGQGLEFLIYFQGNSAPDKSGLPSDRFSAERTGGSVSTLTIQRTQQEDSAVYLCASSVRDSPNSGNTIYFGEGSWLTVV.

This clonotype was seen repeatedly, ten times or more. Mismatch with germline at one junction end may stem from a read error. V is TRBV19 and J is TRBJ1-1; D unclear. CDR3 length: 16 amino acids. Per the germline V gene, CDR1 is LNHDA and CDR2 is SQIVND (reference sequence). This chain's CDR3 is CAGSIGGNWVNTEAFF. The CDR3 DNA is TGTGCCGGTAGTATAGGTGGGAATTGGGTGAACACTGAAGCTTTCTTT.

This clonotype was counted at least ten times. The rearrangement joins TRBV19 to TRBJ1-2, with 7 bases identical to TRBD1. J lost 7 bases, V lost 5 bases, and 13 bases had no gene match. Germline V gene sequence: CDR1 LNHDA, CDR2 SQIVND (reference sequence). The CDR3 extends over 15 amino acids. The CDR3 here is CASSPWTGVGVGYTF. CDR3 bases: TGTGCCAGTAGTCCTTGGACAGGAGTGGGCGTTGGCTACACCTTC.

The sample holds many counts of this clonotype. The chain has TRBV2 and TRBJ1-5; D is perhaps TRBD1 (6 bases). From germline, CDR1 is SNHLY and CDR2 FYNNEI. The CDR3 runs to 14 residues. V was shortened by 3 bases and J by 7 bases, with 13 bases between the two germline ends. The CDR3 here is CASSDRGARQPQHF. The CDR3, as DNA: TGTGCCAGCAGTGATAGGGGGGCCAGGCAGCCCCAGCATTTT.

This clonotype was seen repeatedly, ten times or more. The chain combines TRBV27 with TRBJ2-3; no definite D call. The germline V gene encodes CDR1 MNHEY and CDR2 SMNVEV (reference sequence). V was trimmed by 2 bases and J by 0 bases, leaving 6 bases between them. This CDR3 spans 14 amino acids. The CDR3 bases are TGTGCCAGCAGTTTAGGCGTAAGCACAGATACGCAGTATTTT. It specifies CASSLGVSTDTQYF.